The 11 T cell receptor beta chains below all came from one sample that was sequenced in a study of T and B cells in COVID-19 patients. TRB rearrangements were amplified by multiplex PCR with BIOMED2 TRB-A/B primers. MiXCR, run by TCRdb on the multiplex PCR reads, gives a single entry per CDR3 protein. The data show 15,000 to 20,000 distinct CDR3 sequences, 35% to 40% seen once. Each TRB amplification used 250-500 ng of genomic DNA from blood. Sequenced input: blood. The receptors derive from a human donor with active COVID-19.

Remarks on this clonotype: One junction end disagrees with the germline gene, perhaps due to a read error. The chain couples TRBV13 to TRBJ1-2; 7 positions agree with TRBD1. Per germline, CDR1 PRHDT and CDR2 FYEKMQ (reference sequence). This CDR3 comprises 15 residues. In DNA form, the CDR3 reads TGCGCCAGCAGCTTTGGGACAGTGCCTAACTATGGCTACACCTTC. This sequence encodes CASSFGTVPNYGYTF.

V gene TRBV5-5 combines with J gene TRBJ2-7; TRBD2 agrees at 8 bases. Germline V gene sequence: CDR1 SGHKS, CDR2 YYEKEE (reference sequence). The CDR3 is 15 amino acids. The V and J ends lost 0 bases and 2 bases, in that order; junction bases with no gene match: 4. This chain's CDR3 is CASSLGSGGPYEQYF. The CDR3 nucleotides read TGTGCCAGCAGCTTGGGCAGCGGGGGCCCCTACGAGCAGTACTTC.

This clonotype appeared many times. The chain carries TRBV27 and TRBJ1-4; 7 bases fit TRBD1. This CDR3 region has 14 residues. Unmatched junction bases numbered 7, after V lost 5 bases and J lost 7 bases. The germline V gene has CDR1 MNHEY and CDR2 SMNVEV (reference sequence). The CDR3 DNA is TGTGCCAGCAGTCCACGACAGGGTCTTGAAAAACTGTTTTTT. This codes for CASSPRQGLEKLFF.

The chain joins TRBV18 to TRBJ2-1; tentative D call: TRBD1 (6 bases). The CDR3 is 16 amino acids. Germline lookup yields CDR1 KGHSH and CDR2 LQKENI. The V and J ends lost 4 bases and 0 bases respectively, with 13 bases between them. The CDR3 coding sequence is TGTGCCAGCTCACATAGAGACAGGAGCTCCTACAATGAGCAGTTCTTC. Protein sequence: CASSHRDRSSYNEQFF.

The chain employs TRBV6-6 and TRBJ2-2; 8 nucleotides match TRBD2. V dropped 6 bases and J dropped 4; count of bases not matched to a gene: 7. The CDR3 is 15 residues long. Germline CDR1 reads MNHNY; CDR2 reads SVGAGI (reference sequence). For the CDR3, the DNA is TGTGCCAGCAGCTACGGGGGGGGCAGCACCGGGGAGCTGTTTTTT. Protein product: CASSYGGGSTGELFF.

The CDR3 bases are TGTGCCAGCACAGGAGTGACGTCCTACGAGCAGTACGTC. Translated, it gives CASTGVTSYEQYV. V is TRBV2 and J is TRBJ2-7, with D unclear. This CDR3 spans 13 amino acids. Trimming removed 7 bases at V and 1 base at J, with 11 bases between. CDR1 and CDR2 (germline): SNHLY, FYNNEI.

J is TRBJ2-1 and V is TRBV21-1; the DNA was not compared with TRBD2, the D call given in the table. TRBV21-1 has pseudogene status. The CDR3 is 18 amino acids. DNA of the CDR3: TGTGCCAGCAGCACGCAGCGGACTAGCGGGGGGCTCCACAATGAGCAGTTCTTC. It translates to CASSTQRTSGGLHNEQFF.

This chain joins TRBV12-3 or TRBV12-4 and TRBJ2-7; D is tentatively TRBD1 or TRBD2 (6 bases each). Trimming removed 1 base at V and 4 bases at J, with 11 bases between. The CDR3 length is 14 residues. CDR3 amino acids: CASSLDGGPYEQYF. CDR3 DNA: TGTGCCAGCAGTTTAGATGGGGGGCCTTACGAGCAGTACTTC.

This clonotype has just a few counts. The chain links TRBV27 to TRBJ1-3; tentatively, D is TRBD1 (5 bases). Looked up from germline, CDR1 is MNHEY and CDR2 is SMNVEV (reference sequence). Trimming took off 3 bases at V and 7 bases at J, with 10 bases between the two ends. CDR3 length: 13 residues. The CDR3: CASSFRGSNTIYF. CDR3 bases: TGTGCCAGCAGTTTCCGGGGCTCGAACACCATATATTTT.

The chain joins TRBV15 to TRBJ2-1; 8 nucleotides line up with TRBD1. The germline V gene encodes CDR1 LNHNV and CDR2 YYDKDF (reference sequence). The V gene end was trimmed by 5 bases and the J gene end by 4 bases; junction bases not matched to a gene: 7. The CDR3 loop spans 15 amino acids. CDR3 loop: CATSRPGQVYNEQFF. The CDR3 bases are TGTGCCACCAGCCGTCCGGGACAGGTGTACAATGAGCAGTTCTTC.

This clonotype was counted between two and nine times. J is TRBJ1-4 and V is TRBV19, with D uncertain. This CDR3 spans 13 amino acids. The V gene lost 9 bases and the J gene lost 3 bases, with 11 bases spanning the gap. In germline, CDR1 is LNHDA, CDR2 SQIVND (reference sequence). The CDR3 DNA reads TGTGCCAGCCAAGTAAATTCTAATGAAAAACTGTTTTTT. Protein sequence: CASQVNSNEKLFF.